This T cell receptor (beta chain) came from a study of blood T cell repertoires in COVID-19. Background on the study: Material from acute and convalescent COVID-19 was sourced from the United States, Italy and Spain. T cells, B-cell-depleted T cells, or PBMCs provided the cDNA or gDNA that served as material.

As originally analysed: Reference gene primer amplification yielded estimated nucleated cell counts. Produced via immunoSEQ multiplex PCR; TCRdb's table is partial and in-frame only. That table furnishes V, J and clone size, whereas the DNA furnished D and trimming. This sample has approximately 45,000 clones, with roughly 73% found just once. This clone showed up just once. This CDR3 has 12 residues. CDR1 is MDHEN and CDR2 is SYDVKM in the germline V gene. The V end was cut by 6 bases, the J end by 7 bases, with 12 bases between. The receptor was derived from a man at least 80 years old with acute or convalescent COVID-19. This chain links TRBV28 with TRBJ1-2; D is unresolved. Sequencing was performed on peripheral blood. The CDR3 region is CASRIQFGGYTF. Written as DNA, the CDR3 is TGTGCCAGCAGAATACAGTTTGGTGGCTACACCTTC.